This TCR beta chain was observed in a study of T cell responses to AZD1222 COVID-19 vaccine. Across the study: Recipients boosted at about 4 weeks or about 12 weeks are pooled. General observations from the study: Dominant CD4 TCR responses targeted spike regions 160-218 and 743-854.

This clone has a handful of counts. Its target is unknown. The CDR3 is made up of 14 amino acids. V shed 3 bases and J shed 5 bases, with 10 bases lying between them. Germline CDR1 and CDR2: SGHVS and FQNEAQ. TCRdb keeps only in-frame clones here, not all; method: immunoSEQ multiplex PCR. Among 150,000 or so clones, roughly 90% were seen once, and the ten largest hold approximately 4.8%. This specimen consisted of peripheral blood, obtained on day 0 of AZD1222 vaccination. V usage is TRBV7-8 and J usage is TRBJ1-4; D perhaps matches TRBD1 (5 bases). The TCR originated in an adult in good health. The CDR3 DNA is TGTGCCAGCAGCTTGGGACTAAGAAATGAAAAACTGTTTTTT. Protein product: CASSLGLRNEKLFF.